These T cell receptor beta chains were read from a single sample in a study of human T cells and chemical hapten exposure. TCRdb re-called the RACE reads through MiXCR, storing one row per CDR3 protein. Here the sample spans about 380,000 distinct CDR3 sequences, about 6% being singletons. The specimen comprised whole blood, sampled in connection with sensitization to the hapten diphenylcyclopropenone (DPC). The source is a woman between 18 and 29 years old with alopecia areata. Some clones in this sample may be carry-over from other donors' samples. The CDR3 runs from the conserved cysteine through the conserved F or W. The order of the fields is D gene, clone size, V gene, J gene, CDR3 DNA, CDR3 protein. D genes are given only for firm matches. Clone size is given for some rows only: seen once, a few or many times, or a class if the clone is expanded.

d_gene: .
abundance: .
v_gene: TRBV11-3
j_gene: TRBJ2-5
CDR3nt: TGTGACAGCAGCTTGACAGGACAAGAGACCCAGTACTTC
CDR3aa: CDSSLTGQETQYF

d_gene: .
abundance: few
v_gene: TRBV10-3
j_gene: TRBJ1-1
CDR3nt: TGTGCCATCACCAATAGGCAGGACGCTGAAGCTTTCTTT
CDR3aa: CAITNRQDAEAFF

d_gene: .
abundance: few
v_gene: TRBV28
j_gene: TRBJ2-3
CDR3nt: TGTGCCAGCAGTGATCCTCCCGATACGCAGTATTTT
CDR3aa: CASSDPPDTQYF

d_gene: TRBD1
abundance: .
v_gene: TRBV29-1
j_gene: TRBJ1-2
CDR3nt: TGCAGCGTTGACGGGACAGGGCGCTATGGCTACACCTTC
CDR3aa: CSVDGTGRYGYTF

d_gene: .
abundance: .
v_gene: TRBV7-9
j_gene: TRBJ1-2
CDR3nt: TGTGCCAGCAGCTTATCCGTCTCTCCGGTGGGCTATGGCTACACCTTC
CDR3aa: CASSLSVSPVGYGYTF

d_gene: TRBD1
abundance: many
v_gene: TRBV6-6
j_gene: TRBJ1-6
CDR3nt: TGTGCCAGCCGTCGACAGGGGAATTCACCCCTCCACTTT
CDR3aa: CASRRQGNSPLHF

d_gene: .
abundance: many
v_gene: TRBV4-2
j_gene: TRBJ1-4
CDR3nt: TGTGCCAGCAGCCAAGTCAGACCAACTAATGAAAAACTGTTTTTT
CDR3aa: CASSQVRPTNEKLFF

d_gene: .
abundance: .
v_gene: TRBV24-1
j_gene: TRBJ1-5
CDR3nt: TGTGCCACCAGTGATTTGGGCGGCGCGGGGCCCCAGCATTTT
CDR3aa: CATSDLGGAGPQHF

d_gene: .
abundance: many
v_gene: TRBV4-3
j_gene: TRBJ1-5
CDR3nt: TGCGCCAGCAGCCAAGAATCTAGCACGACTTTGCCCCAGCATTTT
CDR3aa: CASSQESSTTLPQHF

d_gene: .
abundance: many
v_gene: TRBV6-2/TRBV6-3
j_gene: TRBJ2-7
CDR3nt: TGTGCCAGCAGTTACTCGAGATACAGCTCCTACGAGCAGTACTTC
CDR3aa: CASSYSRYSSYEQYF